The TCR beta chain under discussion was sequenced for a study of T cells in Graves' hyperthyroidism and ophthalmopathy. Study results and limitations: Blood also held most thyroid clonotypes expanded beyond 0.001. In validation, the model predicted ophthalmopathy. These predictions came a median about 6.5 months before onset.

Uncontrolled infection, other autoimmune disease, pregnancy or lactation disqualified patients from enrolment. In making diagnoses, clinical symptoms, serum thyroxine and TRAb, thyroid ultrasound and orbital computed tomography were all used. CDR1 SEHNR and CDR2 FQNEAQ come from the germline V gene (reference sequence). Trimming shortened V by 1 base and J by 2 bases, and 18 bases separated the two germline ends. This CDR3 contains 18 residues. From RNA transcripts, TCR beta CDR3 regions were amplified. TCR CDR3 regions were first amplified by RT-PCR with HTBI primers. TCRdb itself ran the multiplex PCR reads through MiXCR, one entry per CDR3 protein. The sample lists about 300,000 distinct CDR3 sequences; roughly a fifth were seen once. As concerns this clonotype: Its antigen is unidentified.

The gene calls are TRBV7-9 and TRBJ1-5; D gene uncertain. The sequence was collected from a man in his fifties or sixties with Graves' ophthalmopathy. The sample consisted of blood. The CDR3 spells CASSLGGYRVGGNQPQHF. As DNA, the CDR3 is TGTGCCAGCAGCTTAGGAGGGTACCGGGTCGGGGGCAATCAGCCCCAGCATTTT.